This T cell receptor beta chain stems from a study of cytomegalovirus exposure and HLA in healthy donors. Findings and limits, study-wide: DRB1 had the most TCR associations and HLA-C the fewest, a later analysis found, with rates varying by HLA locus.

The PCR made use of 60 Vbeta and 13 Jbeta primers. Measured with immunoSEQ multiplex PCR; TCRdb has only the in-frame clones, and not every one. The data contain some 76,000 clones, more than 65% of them singletons. With respect to this clone: The antigen is undetermined.

This CDR3 is 14 amino acids long. V gave up 1 base and J gave up 6 bases, with 10 bases separating them. Germline CDR1 reads SGHRS; CDR2 reads YFSETQ. The source of this sequence is a male donor in good health and CMV-seropositive. V is TRBV5-1 and J is TRBJ2-2; maybe TRBD1 (5 bases). Input material: PBMCs. CDR3 nucleotide sequence: TGCGCCAGCAGCTTGACCCAGGGTTCCGGGGAGCTGTTTTTT. Amino acids: CASSLTQGSGELFF.